This is a list of T cell receptor beta chains from one sample in a study of T cell repertoires in cytomegalovirus infection. One entry per CDR3 protein results from TCRdb running MiXCR on the reads. The data contain under 850,000 distinct CDR3 sequences, 35% of them seen just once; the ten biggest clones take up more than 2.5%. Material for sequencing was PBMCs. The receptors originated from a human donor in good health (CMV status not recorded). Some clones in this sample may be carry-over from other donors' samples. The CDR3 runs from the conserved cysteine through the conserved F or W. D genes are given only for firm matches. Expanded clones are given a class, and other clones once, few, many or no size at all.

CDR3aa | CDR3nt | abundance | d_gene | j_gene | v_gene
CATSREGAGTEAFF | TGTGCCACCAGCAGGGAAGGGGCCGGCACTGAAGCTTTCTTT | few | . | TRBJ1-1 | TRBV15
CASSYRPAGTDTQYF | TGTGCCAGCAGTTATCGCCCAGCGGGCACAGATACGCAGTATTTT | . | . | TRBJ2-3 | TRBV6-5
CSARDEAGITTDTQYF | TGCAGTGCTAGAGATGAGGCGGGTATAACCACAGATACGCAGTATTTT | few | . | TRBJ2-3 | TRBV20-1
CASSSRGRAVYEQYF | TGTGCCAGCAGCTCCAGGGGGAGGGCCGTCTACGAGCAGTACTTC | many | . | TRBJ2-7 | TRBV7-2
CASSLVPRDSNQPQHF | TGTGCCAGCAGCTTAGTGCCGCGAGATAGCAATCAGCCCCAGCATTTT | . | . | TRBJ1-5 | TRBV7-6
CASSSLAGTDLYEQYF | TGTGCCAGCAGCTCCCTGGCCGGGACAGACCTCTACGAGCAGTACTTC | . | TRBD1 | TRBJ2-7 | TRBV11-2
CAISPGHLNQPQHF | TGTGCCATCAGTCCGGGACATCTGAATCAGCCCCAGCATTTT | . | . | TRBJ1-5 | TRBV10-3
CASSDRGSAYGYTF | TGTGCCAGCAGTGACAGGGGGTCCGCCTATGGCTACACCTTC | . | TRBD1 | TRBJ1-2 | TRBV6-6
CTSSPLMNTEAFF | TGTACCAGCTCACCACTTATGAACACTGAAGCTTTCTTT | . | . | TRBJ1-1 | TRBV18
CASSYQRSLNTEAFF | TGTGCCAGCAGCTATCAACGGAGCCTGAACACTGAAGCTTTCTTT | . | . | TRBJ1-1 | TRBV7-9
CASSLERLAGTGDNQPQHF | TGTGCCAGCAGCTTGGAAAGATTGGCCGGGACAGGCGACAATCAGCCCCAGCATTTT | . | TRBD1 | TRBJ1-5 | TRBV5-5
CASSSLAGAGSYEQYF | TGTGCCAGCAGTTCCTTAGCGGGAGCCGGCTCCTACGAGCAGTACTTC | . | TRBD2 | TRBJ2-7 | TRBV6-2/TRBV6-3
CASSRGTTQETQYF | TGTGCCAGCAGCCGAGGGACAACCCAAGAGACCCAGTACTTC | . | . | TRBJ2-5 | TRBV5-6
CASSGTGIRVGGYTF | TGTGCCAGCAGTGGGACAGGGATAAGGGTCGGTGGCTACACCTTC | few | TRBD1 | TRBJ1-2 | TRBV2
CASSSAYNQVGSDREQFF | TGTGCCAGCAGCTCAGCTTATAACCAAGTGGGCTCGGACCGAGAGCAGTTCTTC | . | . | TRBJ2-1 | TRBV7-9
CASSPWGRGEKGNQPQHF | TGTGCCAGCAGCCCTTGGGGCCGGGGAGAAAAGGGCAATCAGCCCCAGCATTTT | . | . | TRBJ1-5 | TRBV7-8
CSARHMGLAETQYF | TGCAGTGCTAGACATATGGGCTTGGCCGAGACCCAGTACTTC | . | . | TRBJ2-5 | TRBV20-1
CASSEYHSKNIQYF | TGTGCCAGCAGTGAATACCACAGCAAAAACATTCAGTACTTC | . | . | TRBJ2-4 | TRBV6-1
CASTQGRISGANVLTF | TGTGCCAGCACCCAAGGCAGGATCTCTGGGGCCAACGTCCTGACTTTC | . | . | TRBJ2-6 | TRBV6-2/TRBV6-3
CASSLVLYGYTF | TGTGCCAGCAGTTTAGTCCTCTATGGCTACACCTTC | few | . | TRBJ1-2 | TRBV12-3/TRBV12-4
CASSFSRNSNYGYTF | TGTGCCAGCAGTTTCTCGCGGAATTCTAACTATGGCTACACCTTC | few | . | TRBJ1-2 | TRBV12-3/TRBV12-4
CASSEVTSGSYEQYF | TGTGCCAGCAGTGAAGTTACTAGCGGCTCCTACGAGCAGTACTTC | few | TRBD2 | TRBJ2-7 | TRBV6-1
CASSEHLLAGGFYNEQFF | TGTGCCAGCAGTGAACATCTACTAGCGGGGGGTTTCTACAATGAGCAGTTCTTC | . | TRBD2 | TRBJ2-1 | TRBV6-1
CATSDRGYGYTF | TGTGCCACCAGTGATAGAGGGTATGGCTACACCTTC | . | . | TRBJ1-2 | TRBV24-1
CASSVRRSPGYNEQFF | TGTGCCAGCAGCGTACGACGGTCCCCTGGATACAATGAGCAGTTCTTC | few | . | TRBJ2-1 | TRBV7-8
CASRGWFTEAFF | TGTGCCAGCAGGGGTTGGTTCACTGAAGCTTTCTTT | . | . | TRBJ1-1 | TRBV7-9
CASSTRHGGFGYEQYF | TGTGCCAGCAGTACCAGACATGGGGGGTTTGGCTACGAGCAGTACTTC | few | . | TRBJ2-7 | TRBV6-1
CASRPGQRYEQYF | TGTGCCAGCAGACCGGGACAGAGATACGAGCAGTACTTC | few | TRBD1 | TRBJ2-7 | TRBV12-3/TRBV12-4
CASRAFGETQYF | TGTGCCAGCAGGGCGTTCGGAGAGACCCAGTACTTC | many | . | TRBJ2-5 | TRBV6-1
CASSSPDRDYGYTF | TGTGCCAGTAGTAGTCCTGACAGGGACTATGGCTACACCTTC | . | TRBD1 | TRBJ1-2 | TRBV19
CASSPGRSNYGYTF | TGTGCCAGCAGCCCGGGACGGTCTAACTATGGCTACACCTTC | once | . | TRBJ1-2 | TRBV12-3/TRBV12-4